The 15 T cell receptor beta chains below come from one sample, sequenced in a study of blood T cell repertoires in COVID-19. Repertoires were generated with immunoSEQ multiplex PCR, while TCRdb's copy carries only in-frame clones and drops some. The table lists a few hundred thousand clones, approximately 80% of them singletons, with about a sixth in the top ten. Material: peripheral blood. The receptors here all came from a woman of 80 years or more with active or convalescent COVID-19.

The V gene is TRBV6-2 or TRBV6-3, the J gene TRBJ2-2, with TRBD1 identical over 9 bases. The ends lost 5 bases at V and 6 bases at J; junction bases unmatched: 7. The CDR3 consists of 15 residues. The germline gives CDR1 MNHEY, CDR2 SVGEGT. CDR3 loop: CASSKQGATAGELFF. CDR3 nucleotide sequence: TGTGCCAGCAGTAAACAGGGGGCGACCGCCGGGGAGCTGTTTTTT.

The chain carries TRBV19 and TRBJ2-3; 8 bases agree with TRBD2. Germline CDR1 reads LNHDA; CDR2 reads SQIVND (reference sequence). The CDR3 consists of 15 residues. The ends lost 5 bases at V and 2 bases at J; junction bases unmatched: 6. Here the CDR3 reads CASSGAGADTDTQYF. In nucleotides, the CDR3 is TGTGCCAGTAGTGGAGCGGGGGCCGACACAGATACGCAGTATTTT.

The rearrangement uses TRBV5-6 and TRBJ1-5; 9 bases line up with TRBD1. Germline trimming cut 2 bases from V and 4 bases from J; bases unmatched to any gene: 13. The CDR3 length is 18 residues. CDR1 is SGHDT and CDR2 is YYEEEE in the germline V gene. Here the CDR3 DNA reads TGTGCCAGCAGCTTTACGGACAGGGGATTACGATGGAATCAGCCCCAGCATTTT. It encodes CASSFTDRGLRWNQPQHF.

The CDR3 DNA is TGTGCCAGCAGTTTATTCGCTGGGGGCGACTGGAACACTGAAGCTTTCTTT. This gives the protein CASSLFAGGDWNTEAFF. This chain uses TRBV27 with TRBJ1-1; TRBD1 might be the D (6 bases). This CDR3 is built from 17 residues. Germline assignment: CDR1 MNHEY and CDR2 SMNVEV (reference sequence). Trimming removed 1 base at V and 1 base at J, with 16 bases between.

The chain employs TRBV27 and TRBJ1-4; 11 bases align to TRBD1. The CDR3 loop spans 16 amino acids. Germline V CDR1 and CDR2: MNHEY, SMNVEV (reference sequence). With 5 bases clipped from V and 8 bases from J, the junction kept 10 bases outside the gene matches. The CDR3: CASSLWTGGSGEKLFF. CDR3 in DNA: TGTGCCAGCAGTCTATGGACAGGGGGCAGTGGGGAAAAACTGTTTTTT. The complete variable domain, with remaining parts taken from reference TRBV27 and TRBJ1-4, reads EAQVTQNPRYLITVTGKKLTVTCSQNMNHEYMSWYRQDPGLGLRQIYYSMNVEVTDKGDVPEGYKVSRKEKRNFPLILESPSPNQTSLYFCASSLWTGGSGEKLFFGSGTQLSVL.

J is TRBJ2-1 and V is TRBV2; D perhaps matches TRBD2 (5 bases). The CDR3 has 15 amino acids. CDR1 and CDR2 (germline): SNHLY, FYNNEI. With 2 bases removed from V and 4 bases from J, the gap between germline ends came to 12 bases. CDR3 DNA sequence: TGTGCCAGCAGTGAAAGGACGGGAAGGTACAATGAGCAGTTCTTC. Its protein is CASSERTGRYNEQFF.

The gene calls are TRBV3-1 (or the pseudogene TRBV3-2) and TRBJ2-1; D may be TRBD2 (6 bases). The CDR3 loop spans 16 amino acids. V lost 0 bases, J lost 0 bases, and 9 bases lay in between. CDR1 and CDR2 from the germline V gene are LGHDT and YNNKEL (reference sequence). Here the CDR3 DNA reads TGTGCCAGCAGCCAAGATGGGACTGCCTCCTACAATGAGCAGTTCTTC. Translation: CASSQDGTASYNEQFF.

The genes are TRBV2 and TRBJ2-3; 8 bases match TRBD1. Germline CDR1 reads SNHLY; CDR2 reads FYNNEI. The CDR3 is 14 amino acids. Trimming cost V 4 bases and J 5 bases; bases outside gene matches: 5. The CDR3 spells CASSVGTGGDTQYF. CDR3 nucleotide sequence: TGTGCCAGCAGTGTAGGGACAGGAGGAGATACGCAGTATTTT.

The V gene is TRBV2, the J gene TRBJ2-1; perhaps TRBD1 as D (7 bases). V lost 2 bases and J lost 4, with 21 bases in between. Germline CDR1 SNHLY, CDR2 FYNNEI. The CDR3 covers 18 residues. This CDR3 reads CASSEWGETGTVYNEQFF. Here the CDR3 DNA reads TGTGCCAGCAGTGAATGGGGGGAGACAGGGACAGTTTACAATGAGCAGTTCTTC.

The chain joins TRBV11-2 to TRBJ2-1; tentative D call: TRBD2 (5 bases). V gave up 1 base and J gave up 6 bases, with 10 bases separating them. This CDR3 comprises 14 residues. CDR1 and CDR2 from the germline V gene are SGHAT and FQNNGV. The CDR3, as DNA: TGTGCCAGCAGCTTAGTATCAGGAGGCAATGAGCAGTTCTTC. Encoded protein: CASSLVSGGNEQFF.

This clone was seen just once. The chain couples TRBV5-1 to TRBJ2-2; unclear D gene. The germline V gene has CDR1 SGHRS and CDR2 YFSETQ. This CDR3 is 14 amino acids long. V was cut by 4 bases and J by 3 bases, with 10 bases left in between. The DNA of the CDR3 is TGCGCCAGCAGCCTAGGCCCAGACACCGGGGAGCTGTTTTTT. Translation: CASSLGPDTGELFF. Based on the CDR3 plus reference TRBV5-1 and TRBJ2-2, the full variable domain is KAGVTQTPRYLIKTRGQQVTLSCSPISGHRSVSWYQQTPGQGLQFLFEYFSETQRNKGNFPGRFSGRQFSNSRSEMNVSTLELGDSALYLCASSLGPDTGELFFGEGSRLTVL.

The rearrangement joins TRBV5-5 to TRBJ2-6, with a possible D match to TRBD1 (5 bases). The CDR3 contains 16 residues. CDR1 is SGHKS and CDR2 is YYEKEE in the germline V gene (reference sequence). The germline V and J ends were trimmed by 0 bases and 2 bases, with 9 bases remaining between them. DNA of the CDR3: TGTGCCAGCAGCTTGGAAGGGGATGCTGGGGCCAACGTCCTGACTTTC. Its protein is CASSLEGDAGANVLTF.

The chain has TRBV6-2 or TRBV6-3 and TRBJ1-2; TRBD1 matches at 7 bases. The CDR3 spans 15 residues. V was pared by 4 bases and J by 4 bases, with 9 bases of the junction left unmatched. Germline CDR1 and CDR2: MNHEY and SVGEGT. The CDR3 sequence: CASSFGQVRSYGYTF. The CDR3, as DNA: TGTGCCAGCAGTTTTGGACAGGTCAGAAGCTATGGCTACACCTTC.

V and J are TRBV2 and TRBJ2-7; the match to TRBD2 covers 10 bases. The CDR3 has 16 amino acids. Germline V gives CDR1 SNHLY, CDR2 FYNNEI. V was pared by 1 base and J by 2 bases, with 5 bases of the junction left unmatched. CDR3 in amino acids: CASSEGSGGLPYEQYF. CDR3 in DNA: TGTGCCAGCAGTGAAGGTAGCGGGGGGCTTCCCTACGAGCAGTACTTC.

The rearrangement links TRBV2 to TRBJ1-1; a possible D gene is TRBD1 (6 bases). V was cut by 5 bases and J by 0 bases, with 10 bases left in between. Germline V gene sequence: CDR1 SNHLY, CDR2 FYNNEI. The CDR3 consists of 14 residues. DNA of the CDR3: TGTGCCAGCAGTTTCGGACAGCTGAACACTGAAGCTTTCTTT. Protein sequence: CASSFGQLNTEAFF.